This T cell receptor (beta chain) was sequenced for a study of cytomegalovirus exposure and HLA in healthy donors. The CDR3 sequence is 13 residues long. Germline CDR1 and CDR2: SGHAT and FQNNGV. With 4 bases removed from V and 0 bases from J, the gap between germline ends came to 7 bases. The PCR contained 60 Vbeta and 13 Jbeta primers. Clones were read by immunoSEQ multiplex PCR, and TCRdb kept only the in-frame ones, dropping some. The table has about 210,000 clones, 60% to 80% seen once. This receptor was taken from a male donor in good health and CMV-seronegative. The specimen sequenced was PBMCs. The J gene is TRBJ2-7, the V gene TRBV11-2, with D tentatively TRBD1 (5 bases). This CDR3 reads CASSSDNSYEQYF. CDR3 nucleotide sequence: TGTGCCAGCAGCTCGGACAACTCCTACGAGCAGTACTTC.